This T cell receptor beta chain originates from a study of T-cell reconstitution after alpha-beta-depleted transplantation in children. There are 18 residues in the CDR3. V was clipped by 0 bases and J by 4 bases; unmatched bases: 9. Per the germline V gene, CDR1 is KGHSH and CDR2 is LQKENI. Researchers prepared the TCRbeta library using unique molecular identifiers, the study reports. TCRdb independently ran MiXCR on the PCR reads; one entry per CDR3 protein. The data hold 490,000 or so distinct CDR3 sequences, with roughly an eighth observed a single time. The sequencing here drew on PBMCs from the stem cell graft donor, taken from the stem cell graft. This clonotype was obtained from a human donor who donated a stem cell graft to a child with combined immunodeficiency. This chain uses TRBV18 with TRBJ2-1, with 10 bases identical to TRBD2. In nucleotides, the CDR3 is TGTGCCAGCTCACCACCGTCGGTTGAGCGGGGGGGATACAATGAGCAGTTCTTC. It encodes CASSPPSVERGGYNEQFF. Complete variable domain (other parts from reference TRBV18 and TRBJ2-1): NAGVMQNPRHLVRRRGQEARLRCSPMKGHSHVYWYRQLPEEGLKFMVYLQKENIIDESGMPKERFSAEFPKEGPSILRIQQVVRGDSAAYFCASSPPSVERGGYNEQFFGPGTRLTVL.